The 26 T cell receptor beta chains reported below all come from one sample, sequenced in a study of blood T cells in healthy people across ages. Next came a second PCR, run for about 6 to 12 cycles, which used a sample-barcoded 5' primer along with a J-beta primer mix. Each CDR3 protein is one row after TCRdb ran MiXCR on the 5' RACE reads. The repertoire holds roughly 650,000 distinct CDR3 sequences, with 32% as singletons. Specimen: blood. Receptors were obtained from a woman of 80 years or more in good health.

For this clonotype: This may be a read error, as it is one base from a much larger clone. The V and J genes are TRBV5-1 and TRBJ2-7; D may be TRBD1 (6 bases). With 4 bases removed from V and 7 bases from J, the gap between germline ends came to 21 bases. The CDR3 is 15 residues long. The germline gives CDR1 SGHRS, CDR2 YFSETQ. The DNA of the CDR3 is TGCGCCAGCAGCCAGACAGGATTTTCCTACAATGAGCAGTACTTC. Protein: CASSQTGFSYNEQYF.

Remarks on this clonotype: With a much larger clone just one base away, this may be a read error. The chain's CDR3 is CASSLVVAGDNNERFF. CDR3 DNA sequence: TGTGCCAGCAGCTTAGTGGTAGCGGGGGATAACAATGAGCGGTTCTTC. The chain joins TRBV11-1 to TRBJ2-1; 9 positions agree with TRBD2. CDR3 length equals 16 residues. Germline V gives CDR1 SGHAT, CDR2 FQDESV (reference sequence).

The rearrangement links TRBV28 to TRBJ1-5; TRBD1 is a possible D gene (5 bases). The CDR3 totals 12 residues. In germline, CDR1 is MDHEN, CDR2 SYDVKM. Trimming stripped 6 bases from V and 9 bases from J, with 12 bases between. CDR3 region: CASRSGTSPQHF. The DNA for the CDR3 is TGTGCCAGCAGGTCCGGGACTTCGCCCCAGCATTTT.

V is TRBV3-1 and J is TRBJ2-1; TRBD2 is a possible D gene (5 bases). CDR3 length: 14 amino acids. Trimming removed 1 base at V and 7 bases at J, with 11 bases between. Germline CDR1 reads LGHDT; CDR2 reads YNNKEL (reference sequence). CDR3 protein: CASSQVGLRNEQFF. CDR3 nucleotides: TGTGCCAGCAGCCAAGTTGGACTTCGAAATGAGCAGTTCTTC.

The J gene is TRBJ1-2, the V gene TRBV11-2; possibly TRBD1 for D (5 bases). V was trimmed by 3 bases and J by 2 bases, leaving 13 bases between them. The CDR3 runs to 15 residues. Germline V CDR1 and CDR2: SGHAT, FQNNGV. The CDR3 spells CASSFGQPRNYGYTF. CDR3 sequence (DNA): TGTGCCAGCAGCTTCGGACAACCCAGGAACTATGGCTACACCTTC.

The J gene is TRBJ2-3, the V gene TRBV12-5; D assignment may be TRBD1 or TRBD2 (5 bases each). The germline V gene encodes CDR1 LGHNT and CDR2 FRNRAP. This CDR3 comprises 13 residues. The V and J ends lost 7 bases and 10 bases respectively, with 18 bases between them. CDR3 sequence reads: CASASRGDGPQYF. The DNA for the CDR3 is TGTGCTAGTGCCAGCAGAGGGGACGGTCCGCAGTATTTT.

This clonotype was seen many times. This sequence joins TRBV28 and TRBJ2-5; 8 nucleotides align to TRBD1. The V segment lost 8 bases and the J segment 5 bases; nucleotides outside the gene matches: 7. CDR1 is MDHEN, CDR2 SYDVKM, per germline. This CDR3 comprises 13 residues. The chain's CDR3 is CASFTGGRETQYF. The CDR3, as DNA: TGTGCCAGCTTCACAGGGGGTAGGGAGACCCAGTACTTC.

This clonotype has at least ten counts. The chain carries TRBV30 and TRBJ1-6, with D possibly being TRBD1 (6 bases). The CDR3 loop spans 13 amino acids. V lost 3 bases to trimming and J lost 5 bases, with 8 bases between them. From germline, CDR1 is GTSNPN and CDR2 SVGIG (reference sequence). The CDR3 region is CAWRDSDNSPLHF. The CDR3 bases are TGTGCCTGGAGGGACAGCGATAATTCACCCCTCCACTTT.

In its sample, this clonotype was seen many times. This chain connects TRBV25-1 to TRBJ2-7; 7 bases fit TRBD2. The J segment lost 6 bases and the V segment lost 0 bases, leaving 2 bases of the junction unmatched. This CDR3 has 13 residues. The V gene's germline CDR1 is MGHDK and CDR2 SYGVNS. CDR3 bases: TGTGCCAGCAGTGAATACGGGGGGTTCGAGCAGTACTTC. Protein product: CASSEYGGFEQYF.

This chain links TRBV12-3 or TRBV12-4 with TRBJ1-3; no clear D. The CDR3 has 14 amino acids. The V and J ends lost 5 bases and 0 bases respectively, with 8 bases between them. DNA of the CDR3: TGTGCCAGCAGTCCCGCGGTCTCTGGAAACACCATATATTTT. As protein: CASSPAVSGNTIYF.

Notes on this clonotype: A much larger clone lies one base from this, so it may be a read error. This chain connects TRBV20-1 to TRBJ2-7, with D possibly being TRBD1 (5 bases). The CDR3 has 14 amino acids. CDR1 DFQATT and CDR2 SNEGSKA come from the germline V gene (reference sequence). The CDR3 sequence: CSASTGSVPSERYF. The CDR3 DNA reads as TGCAGTGCTTCAACAGGTAGTGTCCCTTCCGAGCGGTACTTC.

This clonotype has at least ten counts. This chain joins TRBV7-9 and TRBJ2-1; unclear D gene. V lost 5 bases and J 9 bases, leaving 14 bases between the germline ends. Germline V lookup: CDR1 SEHNR, CDR2 FQNEAQ (reference sequence). The length of the CDR3 is 13 residues. CDR3 DNA sequence: TGTGCCAGCAGCCGCACGATTAAAGGTGAGCAGTTCTTC. This encodes CASSRTIKGEQFF.

A note on this clonotype: An end of the junction differs from the germline gene, which may be a read error. The V gene is TRBV3-1, the J gene TRBJ1-4, with D perhaps TRBD1 (6 bases). Germline CDR1 reads LGHDT; CDR2 reads YNNKEL (reference sequence). The CDR3 extends over 14 amino acids. CDR3 nucleotides: TGTGCCAGCAGCCAAAACAGGGCTAATGGAAAACTGTTTTTT. Amino acids: CASSQNRANGKLFF.

This sequence joins TRBV2 and TRBJ1-5; 7 bases line up with TRBD1. Trimming took 1 base from V and 7 from J; bases not matched to a gene: 7. CDR3 length equals 15 residues. CDR1 and CDR2 from the germline V gene are SNHLY and FYNNEI. CDR3 residues: CASSEETGREQPQHF. The DNA for the CDR3 is TGTGCCAGCAGTGAAGAGACAGGGAGGGAACAGCCCCAGCATTTT.

The chain has TRBV20-1 and TRBJ2-1, with TRBD2 matching 14 bases. CDR1 is DFQATT and CDR2 is SNEGSKA in the germline V gene (reference sequence). After removal of 0 bases from V and 7 bases from J, the junction contained 8 bases not matched to a gene. The length of the CDR3 is 17 residues. CDR3 nucleotide sequence: TGCAGTGCTAGAGATCCCGGACTAGCGGGAGGTTATAATGAGCAGTTCTTC. This translates into CSARDPGLAGGYNEQFF.

This clonotype was seen ten or more times. The chain combines TRBV20-1 with TRBJ1-2; D gene uncertain. Germline CDR1 DFQATT, CDR2 SNEGSKA (reference sequence). V was pared by 2 bases and J by 3 bases, with 19 bases between. The length of the CDR3 is 16 residues. This chain's CDR3 is CSARPHLGQLYYGYTF. DNA of the CDR3: TGCAGTGCTAGACCGCACCTGGGTCAGTTATACTATGGCTACACCTTC.

This clonotype has a count of ten or more. The chain uses TRBV5-6 and TRBJ1-2; a weak D match, TRBD1 (6 bases). The V end was cut by 0 bases, the J end by 4 bases, with 10 bases between. Germline V gene data show CDR1 as SGHDT and CDR2 as YYEEEE. The CDR3 covers 14 residues. CDR3: CASSLDRAVYGYTF. Here the CDR3 DNA reads TGTGCCAGCAGCTTGGACAGGGCGGTCTATGGCTACACCTTC.

Many counts were recorded for this clonotype. The chain combines TRBV20-1 with TRBJ2-3, with 9 bases that match TRBD1. V was clipped by 5 bases and J by 6 bases; unmatched bases: 9. This CDR3 is built from 14 residues. Germline V gives CDR1 DFQATT, CDR2 SNEGSKA (reference sequence). The CDR3 region is CSARTGGELDTQYF. DNA for the CDR3: TGCAGTGCTCGAACAGGGGGCGAGCTGGATACGCAGTATTTT.

The chain is built from TRBV5-1 and TRBJ2-3; TRBD2 is a possible D gene (5 bases). CDR1 is SGHRS, CDR2 YFSETQ, per germline. V lost 4 bases and J 4 bases, leaving 16 bases between the germline ends. This CDR3 has 15 residues. CDR3 region: CASSRTGESADTQYF. The CDR3 DNA follows: TGCGCCAGCAGCCGGACCGGGGAAAGCGCAGATACGCAGTATTTT.

This clonotype was seen more than once but under ten times. This CDR3 reads CSARGGEANNEQYF. DNA for the CDR3: TGCAGTGCTAGAGGGGGTGAGGCCAACAATGAGCAGTACTTC. V usage is TRBV20-1 and J usage is TRBJ2-1; no clear D gene. The closer fit of TRBJ2-7 to the DNA end suggests the J call may be wrong. Germline values: CDR1 DFQATT, CDR2 SNEGSKA (reference sequence). The CDR3 loop spans 14 amino acids.

This clonotype was picked up many times. The chain employs TRBV7-9 and TRBJ1-2; the D is unclear. This CDR3 contains 14 residues. The ends were cut back, 5 bases at V and 4 bases at J, with 14 bases in the middle. Germline CDR1 and CDR2: SEHNR and FQNEAQ (reference sequence). In nucleotides, the CDR3 is TGTGCCAGCAGCCCTCTCGCAGCTTCCTATGGCTACACCTTC. It is translated as CASSPLAASYGYTF.

Regarding this clonotype: This could be a read error, since a much larger clone is one nucleotide away. This chain uses TRBV20-1 with TRBJ2-7; D may be TRBD2 (5 bases). The CDR3 is 15 residues long. Germline CDR1 DFQATT, CDR2 SNEGSKA (reference sequence). The CDR3 reads CSANDPGKPSSEQYF. The CDR3 DNA reads TGCAGTGCAAATGACCCGGGAAAACCCTCCTCCGAGCAGTACTTC.

This clonotype was seen at least ten times. This chain links TRBV4-3 with TRBJ2-1; D is uncertain. The germline gives CDR1 LGHNA, CDR2 YSLEER. There are 14 residues in the CDR3. With 0 bases removed from V and 7 bases from J, the gap between germline ends came to 10 bases. The CDR3 loop is CASSQEGPRNEQFF. Written as DNA, the CDR3 is TGCGCCAGCAGCCAAGAAGGACCCAGGAATGAGCAGTTCTTC.

The gene calls are TRBV7-9 and TRBJ1-3; D perhaps matches TRBD1 (6 bases). The V end lost 5 bases, the J end lost 2 bases, and 13 bases lay between the germline ends. Germline CDR1 is SEHNR and CDR2 is FQNEAQ (reference sequence). CDR3 length: 15 residues. CDR3 in amino acids: CASSPGAEAGNTIYF. The CDR3 nucleotides read TGTGCCAGCAGCCCGGGGGCAGAAGCTGGAAACACCATATATTTT.

There are many counts of this clonotype. In DNA, the CDR3 is TGTGCCAGCAGTGTGATCGGGAATGAGCAGTTCTTC. This translates into CASSVIGNEQFF. The chain uses TRBV6-2 or TRBV6-3 and TRBJ2-1; no clear D. The CDR3 is 12 residues long. Germline assignment: CDR1 MNHEY and CDR2 SVGEGT. V was trimmed by 5 bases and J by 7 bases, leaving 9 bases between them.

This clonotype was seen ten or more times. This may be a read error, as it is one base from a much larger clone. The chain recombines TRBV7-9 with TRBJ2-7; 10 nucleotides line up with TRBD2. V lost 4 bases, J lost 5 bases, and 11 bases stayed unmatched. Germline V gene sequence: CDR1 SEHNR, CDR2 FQNEAQ (reference sequence). The CDR3 extends over 16 amino acids. The CDR3: CASSSSGGALCDEQYF. CDR3 nucleotide sequence: TGTGCCAGCAGCTCCAGCGGGGGGGCCCTTTGCGACGAGCAGTACTTC. Full variable domain (missing parts from reference TRBV7-9 and TRBJ2-7): DTGVSQNPRHKITKRGQNVTFRCDPISEHNRLYWYRQTLGQGPEFLTYFQNEAQLEKSRLLSDRFSAERPKGSFSTLEIQRTEQGDSAMYLCASSSSGGALCDEQYFGPGTRLTVT.